These 14 T cell receptor beta chains were all obtained from the same sample, sequenced in a study of blood T cell repertoires in COVID-19. Here immunoSEQ multiplex PCR was the method, and the copy in TCRdb shows in-frame clones only, minus some. In the table there are a few hundred thousand clones, 80% to 90% of which are singletons. The specimen sequenced was PBMCs or T cells enriched from blood (not recorded which). These receptors were collected from a middle-aged man who had recovered from COVID-19.

The chain joins TRBV2 to TRBJ1-2, with D tentatively TRBD1 (6 bases). The CDR3 totals 14 residues. Germline CDR1 SNHLY, CDR2 FYNNEI. Trimming left V 5 bases short and J 3 bases short, with 13 bases between. For the CDR3, the DNA is TGTGCCAGCAGTATAACAGGGCAGGACTATGGCTACACCTTC. Translating it yields CASSITGQDYGYTF. Full variable domain (remainder filled in from reference TRBV2 and TRBJ1-2): EPEVTQTPSHQVTQMGQEVILRCVPISNHLYFYWYRQILGQKVEFLVSFYNNEISEKSEIFDDQFSVERPDGSNFTLKIRSTKLEDSAMYFCASSITGQDYGYTFGSGTRLTVV.

This clone was counted once. The CDR3 loop is CASSPGQTYEQYF. The CDR3 coding sequence is TGTGCCAGCAGTCCGGGACAGACCTACGAGCAGTACTTC. The chain has TRBV28 and TRBJ2-7, with 7 bases that match TRBD1. The J segment lost 2 bases and the V segment lost 5 bases, leaving 3 bases of the junction unmatched. This CDR3 spans 13 amino acids. Germline V CDR1 and CDR2: MDHEN, SYDVKM. Full variable domain (rest looked up from reference TRBV28 and TRBJ2-7): DVKVTQSSRYLVKRTGEKVFLECVQDMDHENMFWYRQDPGLGLRLIYFSYDVKMKEKGDIPEGYSVSREKKERFSLILESASTNQTSMYLCASSPGQTYEQYFGPGTRLTVT.

The chain links TRBV3-1 (or the pseudogene TRBV3-2) to TRBJ2-5, with a weak D call TRBD2 (5 bases). In germline, CDR1 is LGHDT, CDR2 YNNKEL (reference sequence). V lost 5 bases, J lost 2 bases, and 12 bases lay in between. The CDR3 is made up of 14 amino acids. The CDR3 DNA sequence: TGTGCCAGCAGCTACCAGGACTTTCAAGAGACCCAGTACTTC. Translating it yields CASSYQDFQETQYF.

V and J are TRBV28 and TRBJ1-2; D may be TRBD1 (5 bases). The CDR3 totals 14 residues. The V gene's germline CDR1 is MDHEN and CDR2 SYDVKM. Trimming removed 6 bases at V and 5 bases at J, with 16 bases between. The chain's CDR3 is CASSRGTARYGYTF. The CDR3 region has the DNA TGTGCCAGCAGCCGCGGGACGGCTCGTTATGGCTACACCTTC.

The chain has TRBV19 and TRBJ1-5, with 10 bases lining up with TRBD1. The CDR3 is made up of 17 amino acids. Trimming cost V 10 bases and J 5 bases; bases outside gene matches: 17. CDR1 is LNHDA and CDR2 is SQIVND in the germline V gene (reference sequence). The CDR3 sequence: CATGEYRRDRGDQPQHF. In DNA form, the CDR3 reads TGTGCCACCGGGGAATATCGCCGGGACAGGGGTGATCAGCCCCAGCATTTT. The entire variable domain, with the rest obtained from reference TRBV19 and TRBJ1-5, is as follows: DGGITQSPKYLFRKEGQNVTLSCEQNLNHDAMYWYRQDPGQGLRLIYYSQIVNDFQKGDIAEGYSVSREKKESFPLTVTSAQKNPTAFYLCATGEYRRDRGDQPQHFGDGTRLSIL.

J is TRBJ2-7 and V is TRBV30, with D tentatively TRBD1 (5 bases). Germline V gene sequence: CDR1 GTSNPN, CDR2 SVGIG (reference sequence). The CDR3 is 11 residues long. V gave up 4 bases and J gave up 7 bases, with 11 bases separating them. The CDR3, as DNA: TGTGCCTGGAACAGGCCCGGGGAGCAGTACTTC. It translates to CAWNRPGEQYF.

The chain employs TRBV24-1 and TRBJ1-4; a weak D match, TRBD1 (5 bases). The germline CDR1 and CDR2 sequences are KGHDR and SFDVKD. This CDR3 region has 15 residues. Trimming stripped 4 bases from V and 6 bases from J, with 14 bases between. Written as DNA, the CDR3 is TGTGCCACCAGTGACACCGGGACTTCCGATGAAAAACTGTTTTTT. Residues: CATSDTGTSDEKLFF.

The V call is TRBV5-1, the J call TRBJ1-1; D ambiguous. The CDR3 runs 15 residues. V was clipped by 8 bases and J by 0 bases, with 17 bases between them. Germline values: CDR1 SGHRS, CDR2 YFSETQ. The CDR3 reads CASDSTPGLNTEAFF. The CDR3 DNA sequence: TGCGCCAGTGATTCGACCCCCGGGTTGAACACTGAAGCTTTCTTT.

In this sample, this clone turned up once. The chain couples TRBV11-2 to TRBJ1-1; 8 bases align to TRBD1. V trimming: 1 base; J trimming: 3 bases; junction bases outside the gene matches: 1. The germline CDR1 and CDR2 sequences are SGHAT and FQNNGV. This CDR3 has 14 amino acids. CDR3 sequence (DNA): TGTGCCAGCAGCTTAGCAGGGGGCTACACTGAAGCTTTCTTT. This sequence encodes CASSLAGGYTEAFF.

This sequence joins TRBV21-1 and TRBJ2-5; TRBD1, as called in the table, went unchecked against the DNA. TRBV21-1 is termed a pseudogene. The length of the CDR3 is 13 residues. CDR3 coding DNA: TGTGCCAGCAGCCGAGACAAACAAGAGACCCAGTACTTC. Translation gives CASSRDKQETQYF.

The chain recombines TRBV29-1 with TRBJ2-6; D ambiguous. V shed 2 bases and J shed 0 bases, with 8 bases lying between them. There are 15 residues in the CDR3. Germline V gene lookup returns CDR1 SQVTM and CDR2 ANQGSEA. The CDR3 is CSVESPVSGANVLTF. CDR3 nucleotide sequence: TGCAGCGTTGAAAGCCCGGTCTCTGGGGCCAACGTCCTGACTTTC.

V gene TRBV5-4 combines with J gene TRBJ1-2, with 7 nucleotides matching TRBD1. CDR3 length: 14 residues. V was pared by 4 bases and J by 4 bases, with 7 bases of the junction left unmatched. Looked up from germline, CDR1 is SGHNT and CDR2 is YYREEE (reference sequence). CDR3 protein: CASSPIEGAYGYTF. The CDR3 bases are TGTGCCAGCAGCCCGATCGAGGGGGCCTATGGCTACACCTTC. The entire variable domain, with the rest obtained from reference TRBV5-4 and TRBJ1-2, is as follows: ETGVTQSPTHLIKTRGQQVTLRCSSQSGHNTVSWYQQALGQGPQFIFQYYREEENGRGNFPPRFSGLQFPNYSSELNVNALELDDSALYLCASSPIEGAYGYTFGSGTRLTVV.

V gene TRBV19 combines with J gene TRBJ2-1, with TRBD2 identical over 9 bases. CDR3 length: 15 residues. Trimming took 7 bases from V and 2 from J; bases not matched to a gene: 6. Germline CDR1 reads LNHDA; CDR2 reads SQIVND (reference sequence). DNA of the CDR3: TGTGCCAGTACCGTTAGCGGGGGTGCCTACAATGAGCAGTTCTTC. Translating gives CASTVSGGAYNEQFF.

The chain joins TRBV7-2 to TRBJ2-3; no clear D gene. The germline V gene encodes CDR1 SGHTA and CDR2 FQGNSA. V lost 3 bases, J lost 2 bases, and 3 bases lay in between. The CDR3 is 12 amino acids. In nucleotides, the CDR3 is TGTGCCAGCAGCTTGTACACAGATACGCAGTATTTT. It translates to CASSLYTDTQYF. The whole variable domain, remainder taken from reference TRBV7-2 and TRBJ2-3, is GAGVSQSPSNKVTEKGKDVELRCDPISGHTALYWYRQSLGQGLEFLIYFQGNSAPDKSGLPSDRFSAERTGGSVSTLTIQRTQQEDSAVYLCASSLYTDTQYFGPGTRLTVL.